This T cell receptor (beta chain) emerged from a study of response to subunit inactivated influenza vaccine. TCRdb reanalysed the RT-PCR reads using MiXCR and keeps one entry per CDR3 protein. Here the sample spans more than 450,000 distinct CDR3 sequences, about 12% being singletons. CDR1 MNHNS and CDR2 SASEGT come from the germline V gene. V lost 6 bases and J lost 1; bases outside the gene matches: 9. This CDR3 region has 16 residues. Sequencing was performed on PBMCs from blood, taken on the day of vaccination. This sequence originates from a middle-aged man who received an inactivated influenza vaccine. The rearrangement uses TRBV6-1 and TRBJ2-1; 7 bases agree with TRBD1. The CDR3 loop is CASRTTGVGSYNEQFF. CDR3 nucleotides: TGTGCCAGCAGAACAACAGGGGTAGGTTCCTACAATGAGCAGTTCTTC.